This T cell receptor (beta chain) was sequenced during a study of blood T cells in healthy people across ages. Each donor gave ten milliliters of peripheral blood. In each sample, at least 7 million PBMCs were isolated. A single count supports this clonotype. The authors ran a second PCR of roughly 6 to 12 cycles using a sample-barcoded 5' primer and a J-beta primer mix. Every cDNA was tagged by a template-switch adaptor with 12 random nucleotides. In TCRdb, the 5' RACE reads were re-called with MiXCR into one record per CDR3 protein. The sample lists hundreds of thousands of distinct CDR3 sequences, 40% to 50% seen once, with about 30% in the top ten. This sequence was found in a man older than 75 in good health. The sample was blood.

CDR3 coding DNA: TGCGCCAGCAGCCAAGAACGGGCCGGCACAGATACGCAGTATTTT. It specifies CASSQERAGTDTQYF. This chain links TRBV4-3 with TRBJ2-3; no reliable D call. The V gene's germline CDR1 is LGHNA and CDR2 YSLEER. This CDR3 has 15 residues. Between the trimmed V and J ends, which lost 0 bases and 1 base, there was a span of 8 bases.